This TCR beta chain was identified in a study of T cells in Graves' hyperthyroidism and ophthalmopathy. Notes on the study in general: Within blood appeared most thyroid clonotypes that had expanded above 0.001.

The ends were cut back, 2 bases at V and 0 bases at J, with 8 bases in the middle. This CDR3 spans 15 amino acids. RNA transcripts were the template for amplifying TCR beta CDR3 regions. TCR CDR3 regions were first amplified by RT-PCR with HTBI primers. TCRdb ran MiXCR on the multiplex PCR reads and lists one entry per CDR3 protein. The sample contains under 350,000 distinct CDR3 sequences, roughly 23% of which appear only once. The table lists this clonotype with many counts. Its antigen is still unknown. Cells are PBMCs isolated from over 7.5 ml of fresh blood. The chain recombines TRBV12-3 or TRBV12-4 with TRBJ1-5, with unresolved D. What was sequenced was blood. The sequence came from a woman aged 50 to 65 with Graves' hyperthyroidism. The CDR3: CASSLQVTSNQPQHF. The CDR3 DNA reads TGTGCCAGCAGTTTACAGGTCACTAGCAATCAGCCCCAGCATTTT.